The 5 T cell receptor beta chains in this list originate from one sample, sequenced in a study of blood T cell repertoires in COVID-19. This table comes from immunoSEQ multiplex PCR, and its TCRdb copy is limited to in-frame clones, with some not included. The table lists around 250,000 clones, more than 75% of them singletons, with around 15% in the top ten. The material sequenced was PBMCs or T cells enriched from blood (not recorded which). Source of these receptors: a man between 18 and 35 years old who had recovered from COVID-19.

The chain is built from TRBV5-6 and TRBJ2-3, with D tentatively TRBD1 (6 bases). CDR3 length: 15 residues. V gave up 2 bases and J gave up 2 bases, with 12 bases separating them. CDR1 is SGHDT and CDR2 is YYEEEE in the germline V gene. The CDR3, as DNA: TGTGCCAGCAGCTTTTCAGGGGCGACCACAGATACGCAGTATTTT. Residues: CASSFSGATTDTQYF.

The chain uses TRBV2 and TRBJ2-5; unclear D gene. This CDR3 comprises 11 residues. Germline lookup yields CDR1 SNHLY and CDR2 FYNNEI. V shed 8 bases and J shed 5 bases, with 9 bases lying between them. The CDR3, as DNA: TGTGCCAGCGAGGCCGGGGAGACCCAGTACTTC. Translated: CASEAGETQYF.

The chain links TRBV28 to TRBJ2-7, with D perhaps matching TRBD1 (7 bases). This CDR3 spans 15 amino acids. CDR1 MDHEN and CDR2 SYDVKM come from the germline V gene. The V end was cut by 8 bases, the J end by 6 bases, with 23 bases between. The CDR3 protein is CASHTPVSGGFEQYF. The CDR3 DNA is TGTGCCAGCCACACCCCGGTGTCAGGGGGGTTCGAGCAGTACTTC.

This clone has more than one count but fewer than ten. This chain joins TRBV28 and TRBJ1-1; D gene ambiguous. The V end lost 8 bases, the J end lost 5 bases, and 21 bases lay between the germline ends. Germline assignment: CDR1 MDHEN and CDR2 SYDVKM. The CDR3 is made up of 15 amino acids. The CDR3 spells CASVPPLTLSTEAFF. In nucleotides, the CDR3 is TGTGCCAGCGTTCCCCCTCTGACATTATCAACTGAAGCTTTCTTT.

The genes are TRBV12-3 or TRBV12-4 and TRBJ2-5; unclear D gene. CDR3 size: 12 residues. V was trimmed by 3 bases and J by 7 bases, leaving 9 bases between them. This chain's CDR3 is CASSFSYRTQYF. Written as DNA, the CDR3 is TGTGCCAGCAGTTTTTCCTATCGGACCCAGTACTTC.